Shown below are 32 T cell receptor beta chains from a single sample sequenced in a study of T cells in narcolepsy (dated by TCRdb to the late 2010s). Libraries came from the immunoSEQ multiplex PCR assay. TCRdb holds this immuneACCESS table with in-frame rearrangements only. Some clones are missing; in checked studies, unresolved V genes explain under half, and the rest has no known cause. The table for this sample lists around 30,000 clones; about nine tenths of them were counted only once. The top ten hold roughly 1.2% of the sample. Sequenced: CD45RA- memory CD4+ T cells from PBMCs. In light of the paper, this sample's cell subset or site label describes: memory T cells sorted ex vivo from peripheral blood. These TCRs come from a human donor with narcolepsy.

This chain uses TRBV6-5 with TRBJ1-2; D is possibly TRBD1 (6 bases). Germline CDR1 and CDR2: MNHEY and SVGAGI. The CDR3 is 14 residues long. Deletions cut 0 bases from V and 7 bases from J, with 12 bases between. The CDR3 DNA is TGTGCCAGCAGTTACTCTAACAGGGCCGGTGGCTACACCTTC. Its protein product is CASSYSNRAGGYTF.

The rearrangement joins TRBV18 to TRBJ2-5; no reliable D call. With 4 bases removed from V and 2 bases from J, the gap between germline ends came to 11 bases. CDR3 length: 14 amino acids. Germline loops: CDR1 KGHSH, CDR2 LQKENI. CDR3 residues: CASSLFKGQETQYF. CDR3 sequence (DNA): TGTGCCAGCTCACTATTTAAGGGACAAGAGACCCAGTACTTC.

In nucleotides, the CDR3 is TGTGCCAGCAGTTCCGACAGGGCCCCCTATGGCTACACCTTC. The encoded protein is CASSSDRAPYGYTF. The J gene is TRBJ1-2, the V gene TRBV6-1, with 7 bases fitting TRBD1. The length of the CDR3 is 14 residues. Unmatched junction bases numbered 7, after V lost 5 bases and J lost 4 bases. Per germline, CDR1 MNHNS and CDR2 SASEGT.

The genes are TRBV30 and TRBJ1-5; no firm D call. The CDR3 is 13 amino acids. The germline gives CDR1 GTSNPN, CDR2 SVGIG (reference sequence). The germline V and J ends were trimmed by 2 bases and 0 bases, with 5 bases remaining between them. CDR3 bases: TGTGCCTGGAGTTGGGATAGCAATCAGCCCCAGCATTTT. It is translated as CAWSWDSNQPQHF.

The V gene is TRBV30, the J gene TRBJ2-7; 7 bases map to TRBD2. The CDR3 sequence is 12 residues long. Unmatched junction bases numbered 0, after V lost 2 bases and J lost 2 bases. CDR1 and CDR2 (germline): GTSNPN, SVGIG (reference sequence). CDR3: CAWSSGAYEQYF. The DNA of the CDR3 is TGTGCCTGGAGTAGCGGGGCCTACGAGCAGTACTTC.

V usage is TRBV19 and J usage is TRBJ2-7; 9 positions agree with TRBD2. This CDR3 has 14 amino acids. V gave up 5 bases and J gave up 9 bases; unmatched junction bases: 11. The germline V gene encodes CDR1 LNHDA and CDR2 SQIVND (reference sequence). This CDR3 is CASSVAGESSPQYF. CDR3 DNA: TGTGCCAGTAGTGTAGCGGGAGAGAGTAGTCCGCAGTACTTC.

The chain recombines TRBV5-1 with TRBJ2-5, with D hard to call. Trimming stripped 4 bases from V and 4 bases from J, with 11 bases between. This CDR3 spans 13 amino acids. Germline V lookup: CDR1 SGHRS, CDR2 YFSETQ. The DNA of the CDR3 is TGCGCCAGCAGCGTGGAAGGCGTAGAGACCCAGTACTTC. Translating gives CASSVEGVETQYF.

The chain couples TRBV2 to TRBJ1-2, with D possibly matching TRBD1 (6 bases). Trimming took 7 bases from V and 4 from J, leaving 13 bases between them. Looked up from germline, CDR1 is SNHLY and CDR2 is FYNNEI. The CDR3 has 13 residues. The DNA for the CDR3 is TGTGCCAGCACCCAGGGGAAGATCTATGGCTACACCTTC. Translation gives CASTQGKIYGYTF.

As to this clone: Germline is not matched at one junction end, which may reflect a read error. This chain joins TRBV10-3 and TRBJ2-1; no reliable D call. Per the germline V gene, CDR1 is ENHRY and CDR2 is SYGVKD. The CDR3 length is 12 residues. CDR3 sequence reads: CAIKDLLGEQLF. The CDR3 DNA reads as TGTGCCATCAAAGATCTCCTCGGAGAGCAGCTCTTC.

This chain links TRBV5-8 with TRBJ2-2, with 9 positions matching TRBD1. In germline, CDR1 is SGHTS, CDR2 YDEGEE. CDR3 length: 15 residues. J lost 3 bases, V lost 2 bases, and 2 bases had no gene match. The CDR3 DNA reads TGTGCCAGCAGCTTACAGGGGGCTTACACCGGGGAGCTGTTTTTT. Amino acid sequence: CASSLQGAYTGELFF.

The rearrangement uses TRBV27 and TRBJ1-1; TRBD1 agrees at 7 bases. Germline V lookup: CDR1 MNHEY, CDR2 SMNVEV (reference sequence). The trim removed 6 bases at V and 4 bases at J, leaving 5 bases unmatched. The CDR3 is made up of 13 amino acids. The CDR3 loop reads CASSQQGRTEAFF. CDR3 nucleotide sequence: TGTGCCAGCAGCCAACAGGGGCGCACTGAAGCTTTCTTT.

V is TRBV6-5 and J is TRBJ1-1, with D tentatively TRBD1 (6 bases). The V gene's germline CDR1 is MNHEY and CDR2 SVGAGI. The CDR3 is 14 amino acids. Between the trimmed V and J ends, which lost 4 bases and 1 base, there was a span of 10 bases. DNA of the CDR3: TGTGCCAGCAGTTTCCTACAGGGGAACACTGAAGCTTTCTTT. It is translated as CASSFLQGNTEAFF.

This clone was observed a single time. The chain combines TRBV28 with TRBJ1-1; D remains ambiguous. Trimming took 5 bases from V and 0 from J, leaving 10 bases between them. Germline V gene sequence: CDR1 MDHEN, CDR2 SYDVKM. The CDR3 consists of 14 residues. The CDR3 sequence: CASSPPHLNTEAFF. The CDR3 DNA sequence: TGTGCCAGCAGTCCCCCCCATTTGAACACTGAAGCTTTCTTT.

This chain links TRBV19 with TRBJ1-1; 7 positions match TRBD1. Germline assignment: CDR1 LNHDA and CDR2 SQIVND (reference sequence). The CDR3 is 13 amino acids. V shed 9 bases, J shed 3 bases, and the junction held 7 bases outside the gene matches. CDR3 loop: CASSGTVDTEAFF. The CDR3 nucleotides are TGTGCCAGCTCCGGGACAGTAGACACTGAAGCTTTCTTT.

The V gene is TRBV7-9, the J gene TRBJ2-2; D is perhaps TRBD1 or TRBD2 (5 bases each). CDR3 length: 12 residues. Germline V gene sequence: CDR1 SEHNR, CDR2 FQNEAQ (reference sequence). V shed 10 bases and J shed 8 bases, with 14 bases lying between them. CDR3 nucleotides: TGTGCCACCACGATTGGGGGAGGGGAGCTGTTTTTT. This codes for CATTIGGGELFF.

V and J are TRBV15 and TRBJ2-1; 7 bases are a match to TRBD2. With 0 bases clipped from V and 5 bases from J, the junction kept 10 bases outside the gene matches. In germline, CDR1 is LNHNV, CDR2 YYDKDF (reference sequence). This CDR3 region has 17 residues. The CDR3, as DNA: TGTGCCACCAGCAGAGATCAAGTTGCGGGGGTAGACAATGAGCAGTTCTTC. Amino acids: CATSRDQVAGVDNEQFF.

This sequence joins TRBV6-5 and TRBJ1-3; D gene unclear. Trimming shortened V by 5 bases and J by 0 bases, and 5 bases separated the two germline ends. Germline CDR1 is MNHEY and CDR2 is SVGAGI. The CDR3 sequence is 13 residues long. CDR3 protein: CASSPISGNTIYF. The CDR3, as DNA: TGTGCCAGCAGTCCGATCTCTGGAAACACCATATATTTT.

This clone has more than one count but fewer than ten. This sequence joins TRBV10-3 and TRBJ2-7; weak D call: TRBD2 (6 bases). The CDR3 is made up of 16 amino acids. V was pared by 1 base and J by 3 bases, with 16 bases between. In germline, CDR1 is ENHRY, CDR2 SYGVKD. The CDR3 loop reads CAISEFGTGGHYEQYF. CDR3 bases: TGTGCCATCAGTGAGTTCGGCACAGGAGGGCACTACGAGCAGTACTTC.

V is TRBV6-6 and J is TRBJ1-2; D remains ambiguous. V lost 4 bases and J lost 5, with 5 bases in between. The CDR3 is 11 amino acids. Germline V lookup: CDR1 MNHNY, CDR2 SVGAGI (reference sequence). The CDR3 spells CASSSIYGYTF. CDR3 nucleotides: TGTGCCAGCAGTTCGATTTATGGCTACACCTTC.

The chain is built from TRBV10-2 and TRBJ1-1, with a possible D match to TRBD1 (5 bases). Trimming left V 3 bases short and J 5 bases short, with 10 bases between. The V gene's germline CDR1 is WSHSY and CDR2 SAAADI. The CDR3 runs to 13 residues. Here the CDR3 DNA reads TGCGCCAGCAGTGATTTGCAGGGAACTGAAGCTTTCTTT. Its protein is CASSDLQGTEAFF.

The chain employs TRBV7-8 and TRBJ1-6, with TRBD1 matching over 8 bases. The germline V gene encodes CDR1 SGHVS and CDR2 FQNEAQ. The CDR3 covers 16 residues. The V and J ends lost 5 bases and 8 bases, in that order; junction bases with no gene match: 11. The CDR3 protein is CASSKGRGRWDSPLHF. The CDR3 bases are TGTGCCAGCAGCAAGGGCAGGGGGCGCTGGGATTCACCCCTCCACTTT. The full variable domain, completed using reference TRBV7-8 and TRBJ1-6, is GAGVSQSPRYKVAKRGQDVALRCDPISGHVSLFWYQQALGQGPEFLTYFQNEAQLDKSGLPSDRFFAERPEGSVSTLKIQRTQQEDSAVYLCASSKGRGRWDSPLHFGNGTRLTVT.

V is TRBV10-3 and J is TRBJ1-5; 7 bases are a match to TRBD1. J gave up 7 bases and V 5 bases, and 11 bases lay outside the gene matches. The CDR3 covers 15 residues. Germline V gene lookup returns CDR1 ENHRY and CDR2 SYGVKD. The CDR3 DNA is TGTGCCATCAGTTCGACAGGGAGGACCGACCAGCCCCAGCATTTT. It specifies CAISSTGRTDQPQHF.

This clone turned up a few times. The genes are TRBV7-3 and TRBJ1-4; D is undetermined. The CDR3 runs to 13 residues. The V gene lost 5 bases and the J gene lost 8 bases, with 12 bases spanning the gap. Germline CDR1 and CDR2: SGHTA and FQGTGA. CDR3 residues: CASSPTPGEKLFF. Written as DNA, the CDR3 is TGTGCCAGCAGCCCTACCCCGGGGGAAAAACTGTTTTTT.

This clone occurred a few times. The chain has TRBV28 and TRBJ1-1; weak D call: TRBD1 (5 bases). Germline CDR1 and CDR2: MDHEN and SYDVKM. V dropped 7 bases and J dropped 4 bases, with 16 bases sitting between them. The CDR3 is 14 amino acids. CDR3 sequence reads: CASTRLGESTEAFF. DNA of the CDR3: TGTGCCAGCACCCGGTTGGGGGAGAGCACTGAAGCTTTCTTT.

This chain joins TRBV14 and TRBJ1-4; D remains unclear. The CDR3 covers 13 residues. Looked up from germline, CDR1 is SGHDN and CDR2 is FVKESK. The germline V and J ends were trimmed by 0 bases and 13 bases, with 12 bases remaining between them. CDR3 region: CASSQDLYKGLFF. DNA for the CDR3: TGTGCCAGCAGCCAAGATTTATATAAGGGACTGTTTTTT. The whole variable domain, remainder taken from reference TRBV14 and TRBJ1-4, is EAGVTQFPSHSVIEKGQTVTLRCDPISGHDNLYWYRRVMGKEIKFLLHFVKESKQDESGMPNNRFLAERTGGTYSTLKVQPAELEDSGVYFCASSQDLYKGLFFGSGTQLSVL.

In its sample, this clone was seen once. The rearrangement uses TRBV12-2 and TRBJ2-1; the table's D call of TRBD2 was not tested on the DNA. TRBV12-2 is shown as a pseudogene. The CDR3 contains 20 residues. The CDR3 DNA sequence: TGTGCAAGTCGCTTTGGGGTACCTCCCTTTAGCGGGAATCTGTACAATGAGCAGTTCTTC. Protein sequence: CASRFGVPPFSGNLYNEQFF.

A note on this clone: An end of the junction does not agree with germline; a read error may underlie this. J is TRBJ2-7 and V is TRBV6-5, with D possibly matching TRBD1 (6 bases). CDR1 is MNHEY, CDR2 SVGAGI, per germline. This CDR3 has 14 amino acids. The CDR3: CASSFTGSSSEQYF. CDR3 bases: TGTGCCAGCAGTTTCACAGGGTCGTCCTCCGAGCAGTACTTC.

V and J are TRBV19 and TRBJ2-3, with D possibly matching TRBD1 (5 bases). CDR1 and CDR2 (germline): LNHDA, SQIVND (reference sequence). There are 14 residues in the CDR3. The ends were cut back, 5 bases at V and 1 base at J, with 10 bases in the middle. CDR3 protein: CASSSEQGTDTQYF. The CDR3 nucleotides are TGTGCCAGTAGTTCTGAACAGGGCACAGATACGCAGTATTTT.

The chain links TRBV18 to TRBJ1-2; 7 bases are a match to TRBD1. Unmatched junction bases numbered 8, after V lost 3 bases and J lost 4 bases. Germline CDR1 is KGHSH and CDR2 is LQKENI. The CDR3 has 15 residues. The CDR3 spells CASSPQGEWSYGYTF. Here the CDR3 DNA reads TGTGCCAGCTCACCTCAGGGGGAATGGAGCTATGGCTACACCTTC. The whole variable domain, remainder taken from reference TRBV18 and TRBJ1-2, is NAGVMQNPRHLVRRRGQEARLRCSPMKGHSHVYWYRQLPEEGLKFMVYLQKENIIDESGMPKERFSAEFPKEGPSILRIQQVVRGDSAAYFCASSPQGEWSYGYTFGSGTRLTVV.

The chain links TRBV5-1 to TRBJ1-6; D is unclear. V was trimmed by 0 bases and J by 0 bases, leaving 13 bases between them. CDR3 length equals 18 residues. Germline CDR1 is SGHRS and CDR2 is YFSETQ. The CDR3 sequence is CASSLVGLSSSYNSPLHF. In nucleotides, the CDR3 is TGCGCCAGCAGCTTGGTCGGTCTCTCCAGCTCCTATAATTCACCCCTCCACTTT.

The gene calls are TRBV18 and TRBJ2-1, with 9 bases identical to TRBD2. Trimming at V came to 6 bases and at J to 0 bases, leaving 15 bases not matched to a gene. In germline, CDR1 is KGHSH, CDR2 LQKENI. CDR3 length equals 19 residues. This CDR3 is CASSPDQLAGPSSYNEQFF. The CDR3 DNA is TGTGCCAGCTCGCCCGACCAACTAGCGGGCCCGAGCTCCTACAATGAGCAGTTCTTC.

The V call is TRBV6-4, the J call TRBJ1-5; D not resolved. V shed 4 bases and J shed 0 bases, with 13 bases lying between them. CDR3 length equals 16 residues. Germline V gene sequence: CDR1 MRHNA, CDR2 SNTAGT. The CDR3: CASSVGKRYSNQPQHF. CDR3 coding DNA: TGTGCCAGCAGTGTTGGAAAAAGATATAGCAATCAGCCCCAGCATTTT.